This record looks at one T cell receptor beta chain sequence and its context. The target antigen is unknown. Germline-derived CDR1 and CDR2 are LNHDA and SQIVND (reference sequence). This CDR3 is 14 amino acids long. Trimming took off 3 bases at V and 0 bases at J, with 8 bases between the two ends. This sample is part of a study of shared clonotypes between healthy human individuals. Points from the study as a whole: What rarefaction showed was incomplete sorted-subset sequencing despite large depth. Naive CD4 clonotype sharing across several donors was approximately 5%.

In the authors' methods: Junction-only sequences without quality scores came from ImmunoSEQ, so filtering differed. Method: immunoSEQ multiplex PCR; TCRdb's copy keeps in-frame clones and lacks some. V and J calls plus clone size are reproduced from that table; the DNA served to infer D and trimming. Altogether around 2.5 million clones are present, roughly 93% being singletons, with the ten largest covering around 0.4%. V is TRBV19 and J is TRBJ1-1; D not certain. Sequenced input: naive CD4+ T cells from PBMCs. Specified subset: CD45RA+ positively selected. The origin of this receptor is a young man in good health. Some clones in this sample may be carry-over from other donors' samples. CDR3 nucleotide sequence: TGTGCCAGTAGTATCGCGCTGCTGAACACTGAAGCTTTCTTT. Translated, it gives CASSIALLNTEAFF.